This passage covers 19 T cell receptor beta chains from one sample sequenced in a study of shared clonotypes between healthy human individuals. Produced via immunoSEQ multiplex PCR; TCRdb's table is partial and in-frame only. This sample has just over 2,000,000 clones, with roughly 95% found just once. The sample taken for sequencing was naive CD4+ T cells sorted from blood. Subset defined: CD45RA+ positively selected. The receptors originated from a man aged 18-30 years in good health.

Concerning this clone: A junction end diverges from the germline sequence, so it may reflect a read error. This rearrangement joins TRBV10-3 to TRBJ2-5; 7 nucleotides match TRBD2. The CDR3 consists of 13 residues. From germline, CDR1 is ENHRY and CDR2 SYGVKD. The chain's CDR3 is CAISEGGRETLYF. CDR3 nucleotides: TGTGCCATCAGTGAGGGTGGGAGGGAGACCCTGTACTTC.

The CDR3 sequence: CASSQVGGTGTGTAGNTIYF. The CDR3 nucleotides are TGCGCCAGCAGCCAAGTTGGGGGGACCGGGACAGGGACCGCTGGAAACACCATATATTTT. The V and J genes are TRBV4-3 and TRBJ1-3, with 9 bases lining up with TRBD1. Germline values: CDR1 LGHNA, CDR2 YSLEER. This CDR3 is 20 amino acids long. After removal of 1 base from V and 2 bases from J, the junction contained 15 bases not matched to a gene.

This sequence joins TRBV5-6 and TRBJ2-7, with D possibly TRBD1 on 6 matching bases. The germline V gene has CDR1 SGHDT and CDR2 YYEEEE. Trimming took 4 bases from V and 4 from J, leaving 18 bases between them. CDR3 length equals 15 residues. The CDR3 region is CASSTGTRILYEQYF. In DNA, the CDR3 is TGTGCCAGCAGCACCGGGACAAGAATCCTGTACGAGCAGTACTTC.

This chain connects TRBV21-1 to TRBJ1-2; the tabulated D call, TRBD1, remains unverified against the DNA. TRBV21-1 is a known pseudogene. This CDR3 has 12 residues. The CDR3 loop reads CASRHRIYGYTF. The CDR3 coding sequence is TGTGCCAGCCGCCACAGAATCTATGGCTACACCTTC.

Concerning this clone: Distinct nucleotide sequences in the sample also encode this CDR3. The gene calls are TRBV5-1 and TRBJ1-2; D remains unclear. CDR3 length: 13 amino acids. CDR1 and CDR2 (germline): SGHRS, YFSETQ. Trimming removed 1 base from V and 4 bases from J, with 8 bases in between. CDR3 protein: CASSLTGSYGYTF. CDR3 bases: TGCGCCAGCAGCTTGACGGGCTCCTATGGCTACACCTTC.

J is TRBJ1-6 and V is TRBV7-2; D gene ambiguous. The V gene lost 4 bases and the J gene lost 10 bases, with 14 bases spanning the gap. The CDR3 is 14 residues long. Germline V gene lookup returns CDR1 SGHTA and CDR2 FQGNSA. The CDR3 here is CASSSAPVGSPLHF. The CDR3 nucleotides read TGTGCCAGCAGCTCCGCGCCGGTTGGGTCACCCCTCCACTTT.

The sample holds one count of this clone. The V call is TRBV9, the J call TRBJ1-1, with 9 bases fitting TRBD1. From germline, CDR1 is SGDLS and CDR2 YYNGEE. CDR3 length: 18 amino acids. V lost 3 bases, J lost 3 bases, and 15 bases stayed unmatched. CDR3 in amino acids: CASSANPLDRGWDTEAFF. The CDR3 DNA reads as TGTGCCAGCAGCGCCAATCCCCTCGACAGGGGGTGGGACACTGAAGCTTTCTTT. The entire variable domain, with the rest obtained from reference TRBV9 and TRBJ1-1, is as follows: DSGVTQTPKHLITATGQRVTLRCSPRSGDLSVYWYQQSLDQGLQFLIQYYNGEERAKGNILERFSAQQFPDLHSELNLSSLELGDSALYFCASSANPLDRGWDTEAFFGQGTRLTVV.

A note on this clone: A clone one base away is much larger, so this may be a read error. The chain carries TRBV2 and TRBJ1-1, with D possibly being TRBD1 (5 bases). Germline CDR1 reads SNHLY; CDR2 reads FYNNEI. There are 13 residues in the CDR3. The CDR3 nucleotides read TGTGCCAGCAGTTCCGACACGGACACTGAAGCTTCCTTT. Protein: CASSSDTDTEASF.

This clone has just one count. The genes are TRBV10-3 and TRBJ1-1; D is perhaps TRBD1 (5 bases). The CDR3 extends over 13 amino acids. Trimming pared 8 bases from V and 0 bases from J, leaving 10 bases between. Germline V gives CDR1 ENHRY, CDR2 SYGVKD. DNA for the CDR3: TGTGCCATCTCCAGGGAACTGAACACTGAAGCTTTCTTT. Its protein product is CAISRELNTEAFF.

The chain links TRBV29-1 to TRBJ2-3; TRBD2 agrees at 9 bases. V lost 6 bases and J lost 0; bases outside the gene matches: 7. Germline CDR1 is SQVTM and CDR2 is ANQGSEA. The CDR3 runs to 15 residues. The CDR3, as DNA: TGCAGCGTGATTTGGGCGGGGGGGAGCACAGATACGCAGTATTTT. Amino acids: CSVIWAGGSTDTQYF.

Concerning this clone: Other DNA variants within this sample encode the same CDR3. The chain uses TRBV18 and TRBJ2-2; D ambiguous. Germline CDR1 reads KGHSH; CDR2 reads LQKENI. V was cut by 0 bases and J by 1 base, with 3 bases left in between. There are 14 residues in the CDR3. DNA for the CDR3: TGTGCCAGCTCACCACCAGGGAACACCGGGGAGCTGTTTTTT. Translated: CASSPPGNTGELFF.

The V gene is TRBV7-9, the J gene TRBJ1-1, with D perhaps matching TRBD1 (5 bases). The CDR3 loop spans 14 amino acids. The V end lost 8 bases, the J end lost 0 bases, and 13 bases lay between the germline ends. Germline CDR1 reads SEHNR; CDR2 reads FQNEAQ (reference sequence). This CDR3 reads CASSTTDMNTEAFF. In DNA, the CDR3 is TGTGCCAGCTCGACGACAGATATGAACACTGAAGCTTTCTTT.

This sequence joins TRBV10-3 and TRBJ2-7, with unresolved D. The CDR3 length is 13 residues. Trimming took off 4 bases at V and 3 bases at J, with 10 bases between the two ends. Germline assignment: CDR1 ENHRY and CDR2 SYGVKD. The CDR3 reads CAISVGTDYEQYF. The CDR3 coding sequence is TGTGCCATCAGTGTAGGCACAGACTACGAGCAGTACTTC.

This clone was seen a handful of times. Other DNA sequences in this specimen translate into the identical CDR3. This rearrangement joins TRBV7-2 to TRBJ1-1; D ambiguous. The CDR3 has 13 amino acids. Germline V gene lookup returns CDR1 SGHTA and CDR2 FQGNSA. The V and J ends lost 5 bases and 0 bases respectively, with 7 bases between them. The CDR3 DNA follows: TGTGCCAGCAGCGTCCGGATGAACACTGAAGCTTTCTTT. Its translation: CASSVRMNTEAFF.

J is TRBJ1-5 and V is TRBV6-5; D might be TRBD1 (5 bases). V was cut by 6 bases and J by 3 bases, with 9 bases left in between. The CDR3 extends over 13 amino acids. Germline-derived CDR1 and CDR2 are MNHEY and SVGAGI. The CDR3 reads CASRDNPNQPQHF. CDR3 bases: TGTGCCAGCAGGGACAACCCCAATCAGCCCCAGCATTTT.

V usage is TRBV4-1 and J usage is TRBJ1-1; 9 bases line up with TRBD1. The CDR3 spans 17 residues. The germline V gene has CDR1 MGHRA and CDR2 YSYEKL. V dropped 4 bases and J dropped 4; count of bases not matched to a gene: 13. CDR3 sequence (DNA): TGCGCCAGCAGCCCGACTGGACAGGGGATTAGCCGCACTGAAGCTTTCTTT. This gives the protein CASSPTGQGISRTEAFF.

V is TRBV7-2 and J is TRBJ2-5; the D gene is possibly TRBD2 (6 bases). The CDR3 has 15 amino acids. Trimming took off 5 bases at V and 4 bases at J, with 17 bases between the two ends. Germline values: CDR1 SGHTA, CDR2 FQGNSA. DNA for the CDR3: TGTGCCAGCAGCGCAGGCCGGGGAGGACTAGAGACCCAGTACTTC. This gives the protein CASSAGRGGLETQYF.

In the case of this clone: The identical CDR3 is also encoded by other nucleotide sequences in the sample. V is TRBV11-2 and J is TRBJ1-5; D is unclear. This CDR3 has 13 residues. Germline CDR1 is SGHAT and CDR2 is FQNNGV. Deletions cut 1 base from V and 2 bases from J, with 3 bases between. CDR3 protein: CASSLVGNQPQHF. CDR3 coding DNA: TGTGCCAGCAGCTTAGTTGGCAATCAGCCCCAGCATTTT.

The chain carries TRBV7-3 and TRBJ1-1; D gene unclear. The V and J ends lost 3 bases and 3 bases respectively, with 11 bases between them. Germline V gene data show CDR1 as SGHTA and CDR2 as FQGTGA. The CDR3 extends over 14 amino acids. The CDR3 DNA reads as TGTGCCAGCAGCTTGTTTGATGGGGACACTGAAGCTTTCTTT. Protein sequence: CASSLFDGDTEAFF.